The 26 T cell receptor beta chains below come from one sample, sequenced in a study of CD8 T cells in ankylosing spondylitis (dated 2017 in TCRdb). Beyond this particular receptor, the publication reports: A TCR beta motif made up of several highly homologous amino acid variants appeared to be characteristic of blood from ankylosing spondylitis patients.

Library preparation used 5' RACE. This sample was sequenced with an Illumina HiSeq 2500. TCRdb ran its own pipeline on the public reads, namely fastp trimming at Q25 and MiXCR clone calling, and kept in-frame beta chains. Each entry is one CDR3 protein sequence, shown with its most common DNA and genes. Here the sample has 700,000 to 1,000,000 distinct CDR3 sequences; roughly 10% occur a single time. The ten most abundant clones make up just over 0.5% of the sample. For these receptors, no antigen is known. Input material: blood, either unsorted or a sorted T cell fraction (not recorded which). The receptor set was obtained from a male donor with ankylosing spondylitis.

This clonotype appeared many times. V is TRBV30 and J is TRBJ2-3; TRBD1 might be the D (6 bases). Germline CDR1 is GTSNPN and CDR2 is SVGIG (reference sequence). Between the trimmed V and J ends, which lost 4 bases and 0 bases, there was a span of 8 bases. This CDR3 spans 13 amino acids. The DNA of the CDR3 is TGTGCCTGGAACAGGGATAGCACAGATACGCAGTATTTT. Protein: CAWNRDSTDTQYF. Looking up the rest from reference TRBV30 and TRBJ2-3 gives the full variable domain: SQTIHQWPATLVQPVGSPLSLECTVEGTSNPNLYWYRQAAGRGLQLLFYSVGIGQISSEVPQNLSASRPQDRQFILSSKKLLLSDSGFYLCAWNRDSTDTQYFGPGTRLTVL.

This clonotype was seen only a few times. This sequence joins TRBV7-9 and TRBJ1-1; D not resolved. V lost 4 bases to trimming and J lost 1 base, with 10 bases between them. Germline lookup yields CDR1 SEHNR and CDR2 FQNEAQ (reference sequence). The CDR3 spans 14 residues. The CDR3 DNA reads as TGTGCCAGCAGCTCGGTGGGAGAGAACACTGAAGCTTTCTTT. Translated: CASSSVGENTEAFF.

The chain recombines TRBV5-4 with TRBJ2-3; TRBD2 matches at 12 bases. Germline CDR1 is SGHNT and CDR2 is YYREEE (reference sequence). The CDR3 loop spans 16 amino acids. Trimming took 4 bases from V and 5 from J; bases not matched to a gene: 8. The CDR3 sequence: CASSVRLAGVVDTQYF. CDR3 DNA: TGTGCCAGCAGCGTAAGACTAGCGGGAGTGGTAGATACGCAGTATTTT.

This clonotype occurred many times. The chain combines TRBV7-2 with TRBJ2-3, with a tentative D call TRBD1 (6 bases). V was cut by 2 bases and J by 1 base, with 10 bases left in between. Germline V lookup: CDR1 SGHTA, CDR2 FQGNSA. CDR3 length: 15 residues. The CDR3 here is CASSLRGQRTDTQYF. CDR3 nucleotides: TGTGCCAGCAGCTTAAGAGGACAGCGCACAGATACGCAGTATTTT.

This clonotype was picked up a small number of times. V gene TRBV20-1 combines with J gene TRBJ2-1; 7 positions agree with TRBD1. The CDR3 runs 12 residues. Germline V gene data show CDR1 as DFQATT and CDR2 as SNEGSKA (reference sequence). J was trimmed by 9 bases and V by 5 bases; bases with no gene match: 7. CDR3 nucleotides: TGCAGTGCTTTTCGACAGGGTTTTGAGCAGTTCTTC. Residues: CSAFRQGFEQFF.

The J gene is TRBJ2-1, the V gene TRBV24-1, with a tentative D call TRBD1 (6 bases). The germline V and J ends were trimmed by 8 bases and 7 bases, with 8 bases remaining between them. This CDR3 is built from 11 residues. Germline CDR1 KGHDR, CDR2 SFDVKD. CDR3 in amino acids: CATTQGNEQFF. CDR3 sequence (DNA): TGTGCCACCACCCAGGGGAATGAGCAGTTCTTC.

The chain employs TRBV24-1 and TRBJ2-1; 13 nucleotides agree with TRBD2. V dropped 4 bases and J dropped 4; count of bases not matched to a gene: 6. Germline CDR1 and CDR2: KGHDR and SFDVKD. There are 17 residues in the CDR3. The CDR3 bases are TGTGCCACCAGTGACCCCGGACTAGCGGGAGATTACAATGAGCAGTTCTTC. Residues: CATSDPGLAGDYNEQFF.

The genes are TRBV15 and TRBJ2-1, with D tentatively TRBD2 (6 bases). The ends were cut back, 0 bases at V and 3 bases at J, with 9 bases in the middle. The CDR3 sequence is 15 residues long. CDR1 and CDR2 (germline): LNHNV, YYDKDF (reference sequence). The CDR3 loop reads CATSRERLVYNEQFF. In DNA form, the CDR3 reads TGTGCCACCAGCAGAGAACGACTAGTCTACAATGAGCAGTTCTTC.

This clonotype was seen ten or more times. The gene calls are TRBV12-3 or TRBV12-4 and TRBJ2-7; 10 positions match TRBD2. Unmatched junction bases numbered 6, after V lost 7 bases and J lost 0 bases. The CDR3 sequence is 15 residues long. CDR3 DNA sequence: TGTGCCAGCAACATAGCGGGAGGCCTCTCCTACGAGCAGTACTTC. Its protein product is CASNIAGGLSYEQYF.

There are a few counts of this clonotype. The rearrangement links TRBV6-2 or TRBV6-3 to TRBJ2-7; D gene uncertain. Trimming took 7 bases from V and 2 from J, leaving 12 bases between them. This CDR3 is 13 amino acids long. Germline V CDR1 and CDR2: MNHEY, SVGEGT. The CDR3 loop is CASTWRGAYEQYF. In nucleotides, the CDR3 is TGTGCCAGCACCTGGAGAGGAGCCTACGAGCAGTACTTC.

The V and J genes are TRBV28 and TRBJ2-5, with 8 bases fitting TRBD1. The V gene's germline CDR1 is MDHEN and CDR2 SYDVKM. J lost 5 bases, V lost 5 bases, and 7 bases had no gene match. CDR3 length: 14 amino acids. The CDR3 DNA reads as TGTGCCAGCAGTCCCCCAGGGGGCTGGGAGACCCAGTACTTC. It codes for CASSPPGGWETQYF.

The V gene is TRBV4-2, the J gene TRBJ1-6; D is undetermined. Trimming stripped 1 base from V and 12 bases from J, with 7 bases between. The CDR3 is 12 amino acids. Germline lookup yields CDR1 LGHNA and CDR2 YNFKEQ. CDR3 DNA: TGTGCCAGCAGCCAAGGATGGAGACCCCTCCACTTT. This encodes CASSQGWRPLHF.

This clonotype appeared a few times. The V gene is TRBV9, the J gene TRBJ2-1; the D is unclear. The CDR3 contains 12 residues. CDR1 SGDLS and CDR2 YYNGEE come from the germline V gene. V was shortened by 2 bases and J by 8 bases, with 8 bases between the two germline ends. The CDR3: CASSVALDEQFF. CDR3 DNA sequence: TGTGCCAGCAGCGTCGCCTTGGATGAGCAGTTCTTC.

This clonotype showed up many times. This sequence joins TRBV25-1 and TRBJ2-1; 9 bases are a match to TRBD1. Trimming at V came to 5 bases and at J to 6 bases, leaving 5 bases not matched to a gene. The germline gives CDR1 MGHDK, CDR2 SYGVNS. The CDR3 is made up of 14 amino acids. The CDR3, as DNA: TGTGCCAGCAGTAAGGGACAGGGAATCAATGAGCAGTTCTTC. Amino acids: CASSKGQGINEQFF.

The rearrangement uses TRBV6-2 or TRBV6-3 and TRBJ2-7; weak D call: TRBD2 (5 bases). The ends were cut back, 6 bases at V and 0 bases at J, with 21 bases in the middle. Per the germline V gene, CDR1 is MNHEY and CDR2 is SVGEGT. The CDR3 is made up of 17 amino acids. CDR3 sequence (DNA): TGTGCCAGCAGCCCTCGAGAGGGCACGGTGAGCTCCTACGAGCAGTACTTC. Its protein is CASSPREGTVSSYEQYF.

This clonotype was counted a few times. This rearrangement joins TRBV12-3 or TRBV12-4 to TRBJ2-4; 8 bases are shared with TRBD1. The CDR3 loop spans 18 amino acids. V trimming: 4 bases; J trimming: 0 bases; junction bases outside the gene matches: 11. The CDR3 loop reads CASSCRDRILLAKNIQYF. Written as DNA, the CDR3 is TGTGCCAGCAGTTGCCGGGACAGGATTTTACTAGCCAAAAACATTCAGTACTTC.

This chain joins TRBV7-9 and TRBJ2-4; 9 positions agree with TRBD2. CDR3 length: 14 residues. V shed 5 bases and J 7 bases; nucleotides not matched to a gene: 6. CDR1 is SEHNR and CDR2 is FQNEAQ in the germline V gene (reference sequence). The CDR3 spells CASSRSGSSNIQYF. In DNA, the CDR3 is TGTGCCAGCAGCCGTAGCGGGAGTAGCAACATTCAGTACTTC.

The chain recombines TRBV10-3 with TRBJ2-5; the D gene is possibly TRBD1 (6 bases). Per germline, CDR1 ENHRY and CDR2 SYGVKD. Trimming shortened V by 9 bases and J by 0 bases, and 8 bases separated the two germline ends. The CDR3 length is 12 residues. The CDR3 sequence is CAIQGNQETQYF. In DNA form, the CDR3 reads TGTGCCATACAGGGAAACCAAGAGACCCAGTACTTC.

This rearrangement joins TRBV27 to TRBJ2-3; D might be TRBD1 or TRBD2, each matching 5 bases. Between the trimmed V and J ends, which lost 5 bases and 0 bases, there was a span of 24 bases. Looked up from germline, CDR1 is MNHEY and CDR2 is SMNVEV (reference sequence). The CDR3 has 19 residues. CDR3 loop: CASSQYTPGTATSTDTQYF. In DNA, the CDR3 is TGTGCCAGCAGTCAGTACACTCCTGGGACGGCCACTAGCACAGATACGCAGTATTTT.

The V call is TRBV5-4, the J call TRBJ1-1; TRBD1 is a possible D gene (6 bases). Trimming stripped 4 bases from V and 1 base from J, with 11 bases between. The CDR3 totals 14 residues. CDR1 SGHNT and CDR2 YYREEE come from the germline V gene (reference sequence). CDR3 region: CASSEGQTNTEAFF. As DNA, the CDR3 is TGTGCCAGCAGCGAAGGACAGACGAACACTGAAGCTTTCTTT. Looking up the rest from reference TRBV5-4 and TRBJ1-1 gives the full variable domain: ETGVTQSPTHLIKTRGQQVTLRCSSQSGHNTVSWYQQALGQGPQFIFQYYREEENGRGNFPPRFSGLQFPNYSSELNVNALELDDSALYLCASSEGQTNTEAFFGQGTRLTVV.

This clonotype appeared many times. This chain joins TRBV5-1 and TRBJ2-5; tentatively, D is TRBD2 (6 bases). This CDR3 is built from 14 residues. Germline CDR1 reads SGHRS; CDR2 reads YFSETQ. V was clipped by 4 bases and J by 1 base, with 11 bases between them. The CDR3 is CASSPGDIQETQYF. The DNA for the CDR3 is TGCGCCAGCAGCCCGGGAGATATCCAAGAGACCCAGTACTTC. Full variable domain (missing parts from reference TRBV5-1 and TRBJ2-5): KAGVTQTPRYLIKTRGQQVTLSCSPISGHRSVSWYQQTPGQGLQFLFEYFSETQRNKGNFPGRFSGRQFSNSRSEMNVSTLELGDSALYLCASSPGDIQETQYFGPGTRLLVL.

V usage is TRBV11-2 and J usage is TRBJ1-1, with 7 bases lining up with TRBD1. CDR3 length: 15 residues. Per germline, CDR1 SGHAT and CDR2 FQNNGV. Unmatched junction bases numbered 5, after V lost 1 base and J lost 3 bases. The CDR3: CASSLGRQGDTEAFF. The CDR3 DNA is TGTGCCAGCAGCTTAGGTCGGCAGGGGGACACTGAAGCTTTCTTT.

The gene calls are TRBV12-3 or TRBV12-4 and TRBJ1-2; 11 nucleotides line up with TRBD1. V lost 4 bases and J lost 9; bases outside the gene matches: 7. The CDR3 extends over 14 amino acids. CDR3 in DNA: TGTGCCAGCAGTTCGGACAGGGGGCGCGGTAGCTACACCTTC. As protein: CASSSDRGRGSYTF.

This clonotype was detected ten times or more. The V gene is TRBV11-1, the J gene TRBJ2-5; D perhaps matches TRBD1 (6 bases). Germline-derived CDR1 and CDR2 are SGHAT and FQDESV (reference sequence). The CDR3 runs 13 residues. Trimming took off 5 bases at V and 4 bases at J, with 11 bases between the two ends. The CDR3 region has the DNA TGTGCCAGCAGCCCGGGGACACGAGAGACCCAGTACTTC. This codes for CASSPGTRETQYF. Combining the CDR3 with reference TRBV11-1 and TRBJ2-5 gives the whole variable domain EAEVAQSPRYKITEKSQAVAFWCDPISGHATLYWYRQILGQGPELLVQFQDESVVDDSQLPKDRFSAERLKGVDSTLKIQPAELGDSAMYLCASSPGTRETQYFGPGTRLLVL.

This chain connects TRBV6-2 or TRBV6-3 to TRBJ2-7; weak D call: TRBD1 (6 bases). The germline V gene encodes CDR1 MNHEY and CDR2 SVGEGT. The CDR3 consists of 14 residues. Trimming left V 6 bases short and J 3 bases short, with 15 bases between. CDR3: CASSRGRGRYEQYF. CDR3 bases: TGTGCCAGCAGCCGAGGCAGGGGACGCTACGAGCAGTACTTC.

The gene calls are TRBV20-1 and TRBJ2-1, with TRBD2 matching 8 bases. Germline-derived CDR1 and CDR2 are DFQATT and SNEGSKA (reference sequence). J lost 8 bases, V lost 5 bases, and 8 bases had no gene match. CDR3 length equals 13 residues. The CDR3 nucleotides read TGCAGTGCTGCCGGGACTAGAGATCATGAGCAGTTCTTC. Protein product: CSAAGTRDHEQFF.